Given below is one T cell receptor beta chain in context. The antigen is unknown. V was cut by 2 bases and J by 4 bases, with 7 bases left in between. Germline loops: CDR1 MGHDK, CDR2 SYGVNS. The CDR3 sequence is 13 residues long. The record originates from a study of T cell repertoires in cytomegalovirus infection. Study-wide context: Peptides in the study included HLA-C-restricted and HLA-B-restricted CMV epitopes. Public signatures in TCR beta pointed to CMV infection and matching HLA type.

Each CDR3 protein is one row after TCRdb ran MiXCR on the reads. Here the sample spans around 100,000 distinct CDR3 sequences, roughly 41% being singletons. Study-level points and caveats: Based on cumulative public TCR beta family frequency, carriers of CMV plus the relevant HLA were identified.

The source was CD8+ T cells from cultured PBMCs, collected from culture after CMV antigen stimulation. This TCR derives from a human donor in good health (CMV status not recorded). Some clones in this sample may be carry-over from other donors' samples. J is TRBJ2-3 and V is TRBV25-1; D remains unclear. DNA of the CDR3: TGTGCCAGCAGTGAAGGCCATGCAGATACGCAGTATTTT. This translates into CASSEGHADTQYF.